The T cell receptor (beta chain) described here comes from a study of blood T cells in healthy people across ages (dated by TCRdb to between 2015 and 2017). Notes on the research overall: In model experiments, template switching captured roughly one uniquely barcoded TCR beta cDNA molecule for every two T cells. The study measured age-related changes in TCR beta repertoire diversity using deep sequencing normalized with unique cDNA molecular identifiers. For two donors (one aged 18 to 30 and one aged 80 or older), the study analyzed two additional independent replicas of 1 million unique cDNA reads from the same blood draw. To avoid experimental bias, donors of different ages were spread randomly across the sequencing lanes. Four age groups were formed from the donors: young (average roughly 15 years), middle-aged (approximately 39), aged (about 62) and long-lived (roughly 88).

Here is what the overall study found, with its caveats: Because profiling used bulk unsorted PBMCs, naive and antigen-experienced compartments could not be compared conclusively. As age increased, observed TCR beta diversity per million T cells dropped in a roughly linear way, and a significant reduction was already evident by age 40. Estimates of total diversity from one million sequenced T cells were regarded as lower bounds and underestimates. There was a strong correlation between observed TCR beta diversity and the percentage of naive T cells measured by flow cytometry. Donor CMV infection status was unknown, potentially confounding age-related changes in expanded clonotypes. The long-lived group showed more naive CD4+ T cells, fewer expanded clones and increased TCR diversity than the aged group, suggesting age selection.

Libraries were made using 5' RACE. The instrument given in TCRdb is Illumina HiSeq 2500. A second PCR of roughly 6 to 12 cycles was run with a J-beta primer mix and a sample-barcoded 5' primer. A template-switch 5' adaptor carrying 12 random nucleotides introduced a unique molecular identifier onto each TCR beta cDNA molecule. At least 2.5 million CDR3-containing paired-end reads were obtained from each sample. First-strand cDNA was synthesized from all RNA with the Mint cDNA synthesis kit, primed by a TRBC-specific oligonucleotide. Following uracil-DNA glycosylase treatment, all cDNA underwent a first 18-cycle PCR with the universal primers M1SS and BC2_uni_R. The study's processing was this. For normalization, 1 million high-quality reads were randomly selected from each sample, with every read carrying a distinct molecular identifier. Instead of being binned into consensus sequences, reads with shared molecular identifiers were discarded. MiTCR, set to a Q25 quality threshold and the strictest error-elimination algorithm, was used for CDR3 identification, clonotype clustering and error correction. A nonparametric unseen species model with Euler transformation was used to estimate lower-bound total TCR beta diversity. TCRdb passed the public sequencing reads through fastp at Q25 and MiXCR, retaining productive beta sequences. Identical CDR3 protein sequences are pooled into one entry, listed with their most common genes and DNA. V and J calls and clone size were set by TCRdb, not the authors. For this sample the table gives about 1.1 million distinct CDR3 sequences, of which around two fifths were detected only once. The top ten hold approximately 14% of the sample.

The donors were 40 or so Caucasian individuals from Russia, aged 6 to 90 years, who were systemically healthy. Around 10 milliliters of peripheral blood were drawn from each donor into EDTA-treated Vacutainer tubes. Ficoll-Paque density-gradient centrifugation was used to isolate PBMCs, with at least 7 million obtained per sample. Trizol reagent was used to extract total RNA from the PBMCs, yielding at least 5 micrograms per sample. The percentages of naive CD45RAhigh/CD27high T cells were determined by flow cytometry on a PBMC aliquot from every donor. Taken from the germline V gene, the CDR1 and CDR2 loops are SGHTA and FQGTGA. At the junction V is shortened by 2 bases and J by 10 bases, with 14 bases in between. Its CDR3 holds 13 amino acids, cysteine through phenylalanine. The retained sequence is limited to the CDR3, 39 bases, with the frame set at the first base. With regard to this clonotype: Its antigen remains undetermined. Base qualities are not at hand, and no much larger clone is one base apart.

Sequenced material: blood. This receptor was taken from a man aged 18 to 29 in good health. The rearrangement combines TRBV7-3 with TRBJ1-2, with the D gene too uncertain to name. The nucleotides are TGTGCCAGCAGCTTACATCCGGGCTTGGCCTACACCTTC. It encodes CASSLHPGLAYTF.